The rows below give T cell receptor beta chains drawn from one sample of a study of a mutant IDH1 vaccine in newly diagnosed glioma. Produced via immunoSEQ multiplex PCR; TCRdb's table is partial and in-frame only. The repertoire holds 25,000 to 40,000 clones, with around 84% as singletons. For these receptors, no antigen is known. Source: PBMCs, taken from a glioma patient whose treatment included an IDH1 peptide vaccine. These receptors originate from a young man with glioma. Each CDR3 is given with its conserved first and last residue. D genes are given only for firm matches. For some rows the clone size is stated as once, few or many, or as a class when expanded; others skip it.

j_call: TRBJ1-1; d_call: .; clone_size: few; v_call: TRBV30; cdr3_aa: CAWSRIVNTEAFF; cdr3_nt: TGTGCCTGGAGTAGGATAGTGAACACTGAAGCTTTCTTT
j_call: TRBJ1-1; d_call: .; clone_size: once; v_call: TRBV6-5; cdr3_aa: CASSYSQGPRTEAFF; cdr3_nt: TGTGCCAGCAGTTACTCGCAGGGCCCGCGGACTGAAGCTTTCTTT
j_call: TRBJ2-1; d_call: .; clone_size: .; v_call: TRBV5-6; cdr3_aa: CASAHGSYYNEQFF; cdr3_nt: TGTGCCAGCGCGCACGGGAGCTACTACAATGAGCAGTTCTTC
j_call: TRBJ2-1; d_call: TRBD2; clone_size: .; v_call: TRBV11-2; cdr3_aa: CASSLVGGRTYNEQFF; cdr3_nt: TGTGCCAGCAGCTTAGTCGGGGGGAGAACCTACAATGAGCAGTTCTTC
j_call: TRBJ2-4; d_call: .; clone_size: medium-sized; v_call: TRBV29-1; cdr3_aa: CSVEWGAPNIQYF; cdr3_nt: TGCAGCGTTGAGTGGGGGGCCCCAAACATTCAGTACTTC
j_call: TRBJ2-7; d_call: .; clone_size: .; v_call: TRBV19; cdr3_aa: CASSPRGRRPYEQYF; cdr3_nt: TGTGCCAGTAGCCCTCGGGGTCGTCGCCCCTACGAGCAGTACTTC
j_call: TRBJ1-2; d_call: .; clone_size: .; v_call: TRBV6-5; cdr3_aa: CASRKDRANYGYTF; cdr3_nt: TGTGCCAGCAGGAAGGACAGAGCTAACTATGGCTACACCTTC
j_call: TRBJ1-2; d_call: .; clone_size: .; v_call: TRBV4-1; cdr3_aa: CASSKDSVGGIYGYTF; cdr3_nt: TGCGCCAGCAGCAAGGACAGCGTAGGGGGAATCTATGGCTACACCTTC
j_call: TRBJ2-7; d_call: .; clone_size: .; v_call: TRBV6-1; cdr3_aa: CASSEIYGTSYEQYF; cdr3_nt: TGTGCCAGCAGTGAAATATATGGGACCTCCTACGAGCAGTACTTC
j_call: TRBJ1-2; d_call: .; clone_size: .; v_call: TRBV7-9; cdr3_aa: CASSLGRNSGGYTF; cdr3_nt: TGTGCCAGCAGCTTAGGTCGGAATTCGGGGGGCTACACCTTC
j_call: TRBJ1-4; d_call: .; clone_size: .; v_call: TRBV5-1; cdr3_aa: CASSLEGLQEKLFF; cdr3_nt: TGCGCCAGCAGCTTGGAAGGACTTCAAGAAAAACTGTTTTTT
j_call: TRBJ1-2; d_call: TRBD1; clone_size: .; v_call: TRBV7-9; cdr3_aa: CASSSAGTGGSGYTF; cdr3_nt: TGTGCCAGCAGCTCCGCGGGGACAGGGGGCAGTGGCTACACCTTC
j_call: TRBJ2-3; d_call: .; clone_size: .; v_call: TRBV14; cdr3_aa: CASSRTGRLEDTQYF; cdr3_nt: TGTGCCAGCAGCCGGACGGGGAGGCTAGAAGATACGCAGTATTTT
j_call: TRBJ1-2; d_call: .; clone_size: .; v_call: TRBV7-2; cdr3_aa: CASSPSPRGIYGYTF; cdr3_nt: TGTGCCAGCAGCCCGTCGCCCCGGGGTATCTATGGCTACACCTTC
j_call: TRBJ2-7; d_call: TRBD1; clone_size: few; v_call: TRBV6-6; cdr3_aa: CASRGSGGSNEQYF; cdr3_nt: TGTGCCAGCAGAGGATCAGGGGGTAGTAACGAGCAGTACTTC
j_call: TRBJ2-5; d_call: .; clone_size: .; v_call: TRBV6-5; cdr3_aa: CASSYFGETQYF; cdr3_nt: TGTGCCAGCAGTTACTTCGGGGAGACCCAGTACTTC
j_call: TRBJ2-7; d_call: .; clone_size: .; v_call: TRBV27; cdr3_aa: CASSSTVEDEQYF; cdr3_nt: TGTGCCAGCAGTTCCACCGTCGAGGACGAGCAGTACTTC
j_call: TRBJ2-1; d_call: TRBD2; clone_size: .; v_call: TRBV2; cdr3_aa: CASRVESGRGEQFF; cdr3_nt: TGTGCCAGCAGGGTGGAAAGCGGGAGGGGTGAGCAGTTCTTC
j_call: TRBJ2-7; d_call: TRBD1; clone_size: once; v_call: TRBV6-5; cdr3_aa: CASHRAGGYEQYF; cdr3_nt: TGTGCCAGCCATCGGGCAGGGGGCTACGAGCAGTACTTC
j_call: TRBJ2-3; d_call: .; clone_size: .; v_call: TRBV6-5; cdr3_aa: CASSYGRPFTDTQYF; cdr3_nt: TGTGCCAGCAGTTACGGCCGACCCTTCACAGATACGCAGTATTTT
j_call: TRBJ1-1; d_call: .; clone_size: .; v_call: TRBV11-3; cdr3_aa: CASSLGLSEEDTEAFF; cdr3_nt: TGTGCCAGCAGCTTAGGGTTAAGTGAGGAGGACACTGAAGCTTTCTTT
j_call: TRBJ1-1; d_call: .; clone_size: .; v_call: TRBV28; cdr3_aa: CASSSPGENTEAFF; cdr3_nt: TGTGCCAGCAGTTCCCCAGGGGAGAACACTGAAGCTTTCTTT
j_call: TRBJ2-5; d_call: .; clone_size: .; v_call: TRBV9; cdr3_aa: CASTLKGFSQETQYF; cdr3_nt: TGTGCCAGCACCCTGAAGGGGTTCAGCCAAGAGACCCAGTACTTC
j_call: TRBJ1-5; d_call: TRBD1; clone_size: .; v_call: TRBV7-9; cdr3_aa: CASSLQGQGAQPQHF; cdr3_nt: TGTGCCAGCAGCTTACAAGGACAGGGTGCTCAGCCCCAGCATTTT
j_call: TRBJ2-1; d_call: .; clone_size: .; v_call: TRBV7-2; cdr3_aa: CASSLNSYNEQFF; cdr3_nt: TGTGCCAGCAGCTTAAATAGCTACAATGAGCAGTTCTTC
j_call: TRBJ2-1; d_call: TRBD2; clone_size: .; v_call: TRBV5-1; cdr3_aa: CASSAGGTSGRTYNEQFF; cdr3_nt: TGCGCCAGCAGCGCTGGTGGGACTAGCGGGAGGACGTACAATGAGCAGTTCTTC
j_call: TRBJ1-4; d_call: .; clone_size: .; v_call: TRBV25-1; cdr3_aa: CASSVGTATNEKLFF; cdr3_nt: TGTGCCAGCAGTGTCGGGACGGCAACTAATGAAAAACTGTTTTTT
j_call: TRBJ2-7; d_call: TRBD1; clone_size: .; v_call: TRBV4-2; cdr3_aa: CASSPQGRGYEQYF; cdr3_nt: TGTGCCAGCAGCCCACAGGGGCGCGGCTACGAGCAGTACTTC
j_call: TRBJ2-7; d_call: .; clone_size: few; v_call: TRBV27; cdr3_aa: CASSPTAWGEQYF; cdr3_nt: TGTGCCAGCAGTCCTACAGCGTGGGGCGAGCAGTACTTC
j_call: TRBJ1-5; d_call: .; clone_size: .; v_call: TRBV2; cdr3_aa: CASSDRNNQPQHF; cdr3_nt: TGTGCCAGCAGTGACAGAAACAATCAGCCCCAGCATTTT
j_call: TRBJ1-4; d_call: TRBD1; clone_size: .; v_call: TRBV2; cdr3_aa: CASSENDRGNEKLFF; cdr3_nt: TGTGCCAGCAGTGAAAACGACAGGGGGAATGAAAAACTGTTTTTT
j_call: TRBJ2-4; d_call: .; clone_size: .; v_call: TRBV7-9; cdr3_aa: CASSQSTAKNIQYF; cdr3_nt: TGTGCCAGCAGCCAAAGCACAGCCAAAAACATTCAGTACTTC
j_call: TRBJ2-7; d_call: .; clone_size: .; v_call: TRBV2; cdr3_aa: CASSASRENPYEQYF; cdr3_nt: TGTGCCAGCAGTGCCAGTCGTGAAAACCCCTACGAGCAGTACTTC
j_call: TRBJ2-5; d_call: TRBD1; clone_size: .; v_call: TRBV7-9; cdr3_aa: CASSRGSQGAGETQYF; cdr3_nt: TGTGCCAGCAGCCGGGGCTCACAGGGGGCCGGGGAGACCCAGTACTTC
j_call: TRBJ2-5; d_call: TRBD1; clone_size: .; v_call: TRBV5-1; cdr3_aa: CASSRDRVGQETQYF; cdr3_nt: TGCGCCAGCAGCCGCGACAGGGTAGGCCAAGAGACCCAGTACTTC
j_call: TRBJ1-5; d_call: TRBD1; clone_size: once; v_call: TRBV2; cdr3_aa: CASWGTGTTPQHF; cdr3_nt: TGTGCCAGCTGGGGGACAGGGACAACGCCCCAGCATTTT
j_call: TRBJ2-5; d_call: .; clone_size: .; v_call: TRBV19; cdr3_aa: CASSILPGETQYF; cdr3_nt: TGTGCCAGTAGTATTCTCCCAGGGGAGACCCAGTACTTC
j_call: TRBJ1-1; d_call: .; clone_size: .; v_call: TRBV29-1; cdr3_aa: CSVERGGTEAFF; cdr3_nt: TGCAGCGTTGAAAGGGGAGGCACTGAAGCTTTCTTT
j_call: TRBJ1-3; d_call: .; clone_size: .; v_call: TRBV2; cdr3_aa: CASSVAPIEDTIYF; cdr3_nt: TGTGCCAGCAGTGTGGCACCTATTGAGGACACCATATATTTT
j_call: TRBJ1-2; d_call: .; clone_size: once; v_call: TRBV7-9; cdr3_aa: CASSLSGSGTHF; cdr3_nt: TGTGCCAGCAGCTTAAGTGGGTCGGGAACCCACTTC
j_call: TRBJ1-1; d_call: .; clone_size: .; v_call: TRBV6-1; cdr3_aa: CASSERSEWPLNTEAFF; cdr3_nt: TGTGCCAGCAGTGAAAGGTCGGAATGGCCGTTGAACACTGAAGCTTTCTTT
j_call: TRBJ1-4; d_call: .; clone_size: .; v_call: TRBV7-8; cdr3_aa: CASSLEQEDEKLFF; cdr3_nt: TGTGCCAGCAGCTTAGAACAAGAGGATGAAAAACTGTTTTTT